What follows is one TCR beta chain and its context. Its antigen is not identified. This entry comes from a study of cytomegalovirus exposure and HLA in healthy donors. Findings of the study overall: One cluster of highly shared sequence variants probably arose as a sequencing artifact. Indistinguishable V segments such as TRBV6-2 and TRBV6-3 were excluded. For cytomegalovirus status, the classifier reportedly gave diagnoses with high specificity and sensitivity.

The study ran its PCR with 60 Vbeta and 13 Jbeta primers. Original processing methods: The authors later counted 70 million to 80 million unique TCR beta chains, 9.5 million to 11 million of them shared. Generated by immunoSEQ multiplex PCR, the TCRdb table keeps only in-frame clones and is missing some. That table is the source of V, J and clone size, and D and trimming were worked out from the DNA. The sample includes around 120,000 clones, approximately 80% of them seen just once. This CDR3 has 14 residues. The V gene's germline CDR1 is MNHNS and CDR2 SASEGT. V lost 4 bases to trimming and J lost 1 base, with 8 bases between them.

This TCR was sampled from a man aged 50 or older in good health and CMV-seronegative. Sequences were obtained from PBMCs. The rearrangement uses TRBV6-1 and TRBJ1-3; no firm D call. The DNA for the CDR3 is TGTGCCAGCAGTGTTGGAGGTTCTGGAAACACCATATATTTT. This gives the protein CASSVGGSGNTIYF.